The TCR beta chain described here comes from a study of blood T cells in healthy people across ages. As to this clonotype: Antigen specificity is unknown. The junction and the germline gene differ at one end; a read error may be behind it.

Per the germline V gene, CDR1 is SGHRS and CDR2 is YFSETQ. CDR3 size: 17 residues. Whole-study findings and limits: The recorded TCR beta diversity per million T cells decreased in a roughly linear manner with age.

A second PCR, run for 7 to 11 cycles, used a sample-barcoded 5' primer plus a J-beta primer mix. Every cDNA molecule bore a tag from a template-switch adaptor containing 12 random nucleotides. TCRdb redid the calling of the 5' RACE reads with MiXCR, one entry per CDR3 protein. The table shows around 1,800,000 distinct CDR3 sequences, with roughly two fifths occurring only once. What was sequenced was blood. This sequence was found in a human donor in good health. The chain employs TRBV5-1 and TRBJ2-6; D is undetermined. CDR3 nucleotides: TGCGCCAGCAGCTTGCCCAGGCGTGACTCTGGGACCAACGTCCTGACTTTC. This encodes CASSLPRRDSGTNVLTF.